Listed here are 28 T cell receptor beta chains from one sample, sequenced in a study of blood T cell repertoires in COVID-19. Here immunoSEQ multiplex PCR was the method, and the copy in TCRdb shows in-frame clones only, minus some. The data hold roughly 43,000 clones, with roughly 88% observed a single time. Material: peripheral blood. The receptors derive from a man aged 55-75 years with active COVID-19.

The chain has TRBV29-1 and TRBJ2-2; D may be TRBD1 (8 bases). Per the germline V gene, CDR1 is SQVTM and CDR2 is ANQGSEA. V lost 7 bases and J lost 6, with 15 bases in between. The CDR3 is 13 amino acids. The CDR3 DNA reads TGCAGCGGATTAACAGGGGGGGCCGGGGAGCTGTTTTTT. It codes for CSGLTGGAGELFF.

This chain links TRBV29-1 with TRBJ2-3; 7 nucleotides match TRBD2. V trimming: 5 bases; J trimming: 0 bases; junction bases outside the gene matches: 2. CDR3 length: 13 amino acids. The germline CDR1 and CDR2 sequences are SQVTM and ANQGSEA. This CDR3 reads CSVSGASTDTQYF. CDR3 DNA: TGCAGCGTTAGCGGGGCTAGCACAGATACGCAGTATTTT.

The J gene is TRBJ1-1, the V gene TRBV6-5; 7 positions match TRBD1. Germline V lookup: CDR1 MNHEY, CDR2 SVGAGI. This CDR3 contains 12 residues. Trimming cost V 5 bases and J 4 bases; bases outside gene matches: 1. CDR3 sequence reads: CASSNRGTEAFF. The CDR3 bases are TGTGCCAGCAGTAACAGGGGCACTGAAGCTTTCTTT.

This rearrangement joins TRBV3-1 (or the pseudogene TRBV3-2) to TRBJ2-7, with D perhaps TRBD2 (5 bases). Germline V gene sequence: CDR1 LGHDT, CDR2 YNNKEL (reference sequence). V was trimmed by 4 bases and J by 6 bases, leaving 13 bases between them. The CDR3 extends over 13 amino acids. CDR3 residues: CASSRTRNLEQYF. CDR3 in DNA: TGTGCCAGCAGCCGTACTAGGAATCTCGAGCAGTACTTC.

The V call is TRBV7-9, the J call TRBJ2-7; 16 bases map to TRBD2. The CDR3 is 18 residues long. With 7 bases clipped from V and 5 bases from J, the junction kept 14 bases outside the gene matches. Germline V gene lookup returns CDR1 SEHNR and CDR2 FQNEAQ (reference sequence). CDR3 protein: CASIRGLAGGPSENEQYF. The CDR3 DNA follows: TGTGCCAGCATCCGGGGACTAGCGGGAGGGCCCTCTGAGAACGAGCAGTACTTC.

The rearrangement joins TRBV5-5 to TRBJ2-1, with D possibly TRBD2 on 5 matching bases. The ends were cut back, 5 bases at V and 8 bases at J, with 20 bases in the middle. CDR1 and CDR2 (germline): SGHKS, YYEKEE (reference sequence). The CDR3 runs 15 residues. The DNA of the CDR3 is TGTGCCAGCAGGCCCGGAGGCCCCCCGAATGATGAGCAGTTCTTC. This translates into CASRPGGPPNDEQFF.

V is TRBV19 and J is TRBJ1-2; TRBD1 matches 10 bases. The CDR3 runs to 14 residues. J gave up 8 bases and V 3 bases, and 6 bases lay outside the gene matches. Germline V gene data show CDR1 as LNHDA and CDR2 as SQIVND (reference sequence). DNA of the CDR3: TGTGCCAGTAGTATCCCGACAGGGGGCGGGGGCTACACCTTC. Protein product: CASSIPTGGGGYTF.

This clone was seen a handful of times. The chain carries TRBV4-1 and TRBJ2-7; TRBD1 might be the D (6 bases). This CDR3 has 15 residues. Germline CDR1 is MGHRA and CDR2 is YSYEKL. V was cut by 1 base and J by 2 bases, with 12 bases left in between. DNA of the CDR3: TGCGCCAGCAGCCAAGCCGTTCACAGGGCCTACGAGCAGTACTTC. This codes for CASSQAVHRAYEQYF.

The genes are TRBV27 and TRBJ1-5; 7 bases match TRBD1. The germline V gene encodes CDR1 MNHEY and CDR2 SMNVEV (reference sequence). V lost 4 bases, J lost 3 bases, and 9 bases stayed unmatched. This CDR3 is 16 amino acids long. CDR3 residues: CASSSTGLFYNQPQHF. CDR3 nucleotide sequence: TGTGCCAGCAGTTCGACAGGGCTTTTCTACAATCAGCCCCAGCATTTT.

This clone turned up a few times. The J gene is TRBJ2-3, the V gene TRBV6-6, with 11 bases matching TRBD2. The CDR3 has 19 amino acids. Looked up from germline, CDR1 is MNHNY and CDR2 is SVGAGI (reference sequence). V was pared by 5 bases and J by 0 bases, with 13 bases of the junction left unmatched. CDR3 in amino acids: CASSQTRLAGSSSTDTQYF. In DNA form, the CDR3 reads TGTGCCAGCAGTCAGACAAGACTAGCGGGGTCTTCTAGCACAGATACGCAGTATTTT.

This clone has a single count. The chain couples TRBV6-1 to TRBJ1-5; no reliable D call. This CDR3 has 16 residues. Germline loops: CDR1 MNHNS, CDR2 SASEGT. Trimming took off 4 bases at V and 6 bases at J, with 19 bases between the two ends. CDR3 sequence (DNA): TGTGCCAGCAGTGTTGCTGCGCTGATATTATTTCAGCCCCAGCATTTT. Protein product: CASSVAALILFQPQHF.

In the case of this clone: Germline and junction disagree at one end, which may indicate a read error. This chain uses TRBV4-3 with TRBJ1-2; D call uncertain. Per the germline V gene, CDR1 is LGHNA and CDR2 is YSLEER. The CDR3 has 14 amino acids. CDR3 sequence: CASSQEKPDYGYTF. The DNA for the CDR3 is TGCGCCAGCAGCCAAGAAAAGCCCGACTACGGCTACACCTTC.

The chain couples TRBV29-1 to TRBJ1-5, with 8 bases that match TRBD1. Germline V gene data show CDR1 as SQVTM and CDR2 as ANQGSEA. The CDR3 consists of 14 residues. V gave up 2 bases and J gave up 6 bases; unmatched junction bases: 6. The CDR3 region has the DNA TGCAGCGTTGAAATCCCAGGGGGCCTTCAGCCCCAGCATTTT. Translating gives CSVEIPGGLQPQHF.

The rearrangement uses TRBV5-5 and TRBJ1-5; the D gene is possibly TRBD1 (5 bases). CDR3 length: 14 amino acids. V lost 4 bases, J lost 5 bases, and 13 bases lay in between. Germline assignment: CDR1 SGHKS and CDR2 YYEKEE (reference sequence). The CDR3 DNA reads TGTGCCAGCAGCCCAGGACATTTCGATCAGCCCCAGCATTTT. Translating it yields CASSPGHFDQPQHF.

The chain couples TRBV4-1 to TRBJ2-1; perhaps TRBD2 as D (5 bases). Germline V gene sequence: CDR1 MGHRA, CDR2 YSYEKL. V lost 1 base to trimming and J lost 7 bases, with 8 bases between them. The CDR3 has 13 amino acids. The CDR3, as DNA: TGCGCCAGCAGCCAAGTGCGAGGGAATGAGCAGTTCTTC. Amino acids: CASSQVRGNEQFF.

The chain uses TRBV29-1 and TRBJ1-2, with no clear D. The CDR3 length is 16 residues. V lost 4 bases and J 0 bases, leaving 18 bases between the germline ends. Germline V gene data show CDR1 as SQVTM and CDR2 as ANQGSEA. DNA of the CDR3: TGCAGCGTTGCGGGTACGATATCTTCAGCTAACTATGGCTACACCTTC. Translated, it gives CSVAGTISSANYGYTF.

The rearrangement links TRBV9 to TRBJ1-1; D is ambiguous. The germline gives CDR1 SGDLS, CDR2 YYNGEE. Trimming took 2 bases from V and 5 from J, leaving 10 bases between them. The CDR3 spans 13 residues. This CDR3 reads CASSVIEKTEAFF. The CDR3 nucleotides are TGTGCCAGCAGCGTCATAGAGAAGACTGAAGCTTTCTTT.

This chain uses TRBV18 with TRBJ1-1; D perhaps matches TRBD1 (6 bases). The V gene's germline CDR1 is KGHSH and CDR2 LQKENI. Deletions cut 3 bases from V and 1 base from J, with 6 bases between. The CDR3 spans 13 residues. CDR3 amino acids: CASSPTGNTEAFF. The DNA of the CDR3 is TGTGCCAGCTCACCGACAGGGAACACTGAAGCTTTCTTT. Based on the CDR3 plus reference TRBV18 and TRBJ1-1, the full variable domain is NAGVMQNPRHLVRRRGQEARLRCSPMKGHSHVYWYRQLPEEGLKFMVYLQKENIIDESGMPKERFSAEFPKEGPSILRIQQVVRGDSAAYFCASSPTGNTEAFFGQGTRLTVV.

In its sample, this clone is medium-sized (0.01 to 0.1%). The chain links TRBV7-2 to TRBJ2-1, with 12 bases fitting TRBD2. Germline lookup yields CDR1 SGHTA and CDR2 FQGNSA. The CDR3 contains 15 residues. Trimming removed 3 bases from V and 6 bases from J; junction bases left unmatched: 3. The CDR3 nucleotides are TGTGCCAGCAGCTTTTCGACTAGCGGGAGCAATGAGCAGTTCTTC. Encoded protein: CASSFSTSGSNEQFF.

The chain couples TRBV7-9 to TRBJ2-3, with 9 bases identical to TRBD2. The V gene end was trimmed by 5 bases and the J gene end by 0 bases; junction bases not matched to a gene: 12. This CDR3 region has 18 residues. Germline lookup yields CDR1 SEHNR and CDR2 FQNEAQ (reference sequence). The chain's CDR3 is CASSGVWTSVSSTDTQYF. CDR3 bases: TGTGCCAGCAGCGGAGTCTGGACTAGCGTCTCTAGCACAGATACGCAGTATTTT.

This chain connects TRBV7-9 to TRBJ2-1; TRBD2 is a possible D gene (6 bases). The V and J ends lost 3 bases and 0 bases respectively, with 15 bases between them. Germline assignment: CDR1 SEHNR and CDR2 FQNEAQ (reference sequence). There are 17 residues in the CDR3. The CDR3 spells CASSLRGGMSSYNEQFF. The CDR3 nucleotides read TGTGCCAGCAGCTTGCGTGGCGGGATGAGCTCCTACAATGAGCAGTTCTTC.

The chain has TRBV28 and TRBJ2-2; 7 bases align to TRBD1. This CDR3 is 15 amino acids long. Per germline, CDR1 MDHEN and CDR2 SYDVKM. The V and J ends lost 6 bases and 6 bases, in that order; junction bases with no gene match: 10. CDR3 loop: CASSLGTAGAGELFF. The CDR3 DNA is TGTGCCAGCAGCCTCGGGACAGCCGGCGCCGGGGAGCTGTTTTTT.

This chain links TRBV6-5 with TRBJ2-7; TRBD1 is a possible D gene (6 bases). Trimming removed 6 bases from V and 5 bases from J, with 17 bases in between. Germline V gene sequence: CDR1 MNHEY, CDR2 SVGAGI. This CDR3 is 14 amino acids long. CDR3 DNA sequence: TGTGCCAGCAGGGGGAACAGGGATTTGGACGAGCAGTACTTC. It encodes CASRGNRDLDEQYF.

The rearrangement uses TRBV15 and TRBJ1-1; D is unresolved. The CDR3 covers 12 residues. Germline CDR1 reads LNHNV; CDR2 reads YYDKDF (reference sequence). Trimming pared 1 base from V and 7 bases from J, leaving 7 bases between. CDR3 in amino acids: CATSRGLIEAFF. The CDR3, as DNA: TGTGCCACCAGCAGAGGTTTAATTGAAGCTTTCTTT.

CDR3 coding DNA: TGTGCCAGCAGCTTAAGTCTTTCGGGAGCGGACGAGCAGTACTTC. It yields the protein CASSLSLSGADEQYF. The chain joins TRBV7-9 to TRBJ2-7; a possible D gene is TRBD2 (6 bases). From germline, CDR1 is SEHNR and CDR2 FQNEAQ (reference sequence). CDR3 length: 15 residues. The V gene lost 2 bases and the J gene lost 5 bases, with 16 bases spanning the gap.

V is TRBV19 and J is TRBJ2-5; D might be TRBD1 (6 bases). V lost 8 bases and J 1 base, leaving 11 bases between the germline ends. The CDR3 totals 13 residues. Germline V gene sequence: CDR1 LNHDA, CDR2 SQIVND (reference sequence). The CDR3 loop reads CASPGHRQETQYF. DNA for the CDR3: TGTGCCAGTCCGGGACACCGCCAAGAGACCCAGTACTTC.

The chain is built from TRBV10-3 and TRBJ1-1; 7 nucleotides line up with TRBD1. Trimming at V came to 7 bases and at J to 0 bases, leaving 5 bases not matched to a gene. This CDR3 has 14 residues. Germline loops: CDR1 ENHRY, CDR2 SYGVKD. The CDR3 DNA is TGTGCCATCACCTCGGACAGGTTGAACACTGAAGCTTTCTTT. Amino acids: CAITSDRLNTEAFF.

The chain has TRBV2 and TRBJ2-3; tentative D call: TRBD1 (6 bases). Germline CDR1 SNHLY, CDR2 FYNNEI. The length of the CDR3 is 14 residues. Trimming shortened V by 7 bases and J by 2 bases, and 13 bases separated the two germline ends. The CDR3 sequence is CASTPTGSTDTQYF. The CDR3 coding sequence is TGTGCCAGCACCCCGACAGGATCCACAGATACGCAGTATTTT.